This T cell receptor beta chain was recorded in a study of shared clonotypes between healthy human individuals. Per the germline V gene, CDR1 is MNHEY and CDR2 is SMNVEV (reference sequence). The germline V and J ends were trimmed by 0 bases and 5 bases, with 13 bases remaining between them. This CDR3 region has 15 residues. Only one count was recorded for this clone. Only in-frame clones appear in the TCRdb table, and some are missing; sequencing was by immunoSEQ multiplex PCR. The sample comprises fewer than 500,000 clones, over 60% of which are singletons, and approximately 13% rests with the top ten.

This TCR was sampled from a woman aged 40 to 50 in good health. Some clones in this sample may be carry-over from other donors' samples. The chain couples TRBV27 to TRBJ2-5; the D gene is possibly TRBD1 (6 bases). The sample was PBMCs. The CDR3 loop reads CASSLSSQGTETQYF. CDR3 DNA sequence: TGTGCCAGCAGTTTATCGAGTCAGGGGACGGAGACCCAGTACTTC.